This is a list of T cell receptor beta chains from one sample in a study of cytomegalovirus exposure and HLA in healthy donors. The repertoire was sequenced with immunoSEQ multiplex PCR; TCRdb's copy has only in-frame clones and lacks some. The sample shows 220,000 or so clones, approximately 85% of them seen only once. Material: PBMCs. The origin of the receptors is a woman aged 40 to 50 in good health and CMV-seronegative. Each CDR3 is given with its conserved first and last residue. Fields, in order: D gene, V gene, J gene, CDR3 length, clone size, CDR3 protein, CDR3 DNA. The D gene is left open where the match is weak. Rows give clone size only sometimes, using once, few, many, or a class for an expanded clone.

>TRBD2|TRBV27|TRBJ2-7|15|.
CASSFGLAGGAEQYF
TGTGCCAGCAGTTTCGGACTAGCGGGAGGTGCCGAGCAGTACTTC
>TRBD2|TRBV19|TRBJ2-2|18|.
CASSIGFRGGGNTGELFF
TGTGCCAGTAGTATAGGGTTCAGAGGCGGGGGGAACACCGGGGAGCTGTTTTTT
>TRBD1|TRBV10-1|TRBJ2-7|13|.
CASSRDSLGEQYF
TGCGCCAGCAGTAGGGACAGTCTAGGCGAGCAGTACTTC
>.|TRBV2|TRBJ2-7|14|.
CASSQYRTAYEQYF
TGTGCCAGCAGTCAGTACCGTACCGCCTACGAGCAGTACTTC
>TRBD2|TRBV5-1|TRBJ2-1|15|.
CASSFGTSRVNEQFF
TGCGCCAGCAGCTTTGGGACTAGCAGGGTCAATGAGCAGTTCTTC
>TRBD2|TRBV27|TRBJ2-1|16|.
CASSFFLAGGVHEQFF
TGTGCCAGCAGTTTTTTCCTAGCGGGAGGGGTCCATGAGCAGTTCTTC
>.|TRBV5-1|TRBJ2-3|15|.
CASSLTAVSADTQYF
TGCGCCAGCAGCTTGACGGCCGTGAGCGCAGATACGCAGTATTTT
>.|TRBV9|TRBJ2-2|13|.
CASSVTGTGELFF
TGTGCCAGCAGCGTAACAGGGACCGGGGAGCTGTTTTTT
>TRBD1|TRBV27|TRBJ2-7|13|.
CASSLWDSYEQYF
TGTGCCAGCAGTTTATGGGACAGCTACGAGCAGTACTTC
>.|TRBV18|TRBJ1-5|12|.
CASSLNNQPQHF
TGTGCCAGCTCACTTAACAATCAGCCCCAGCATTTT
>TRBD1|TRBV7-9|TRBJ2-7|14|.
CASSPQGALHEQYF
TGTGCCAGCAGCCCACAGGGGGCGCTCCACGAGCAGTACTTC
>.|TRBV19|TRBJ1-5|15|.
CASIPTGWVNQPQHF
TGTGCCAGTATACCGACAGGCTGGGTTAATCAGCCCCAGCATTTT
>.|TRBV2|TRBJ2-2|12|.
CASSESNGELFF
TGTGCCAGCAGTGAGTCCAACGGGGAGCTGTTTTTT
>.|TRBV4-1|TRBJ2-7|15|once
CASSQGPPGTYEQYF
TGCGCCAGCAGCCAAGGACCCCCCGGGACATACGAGCAGTACTTC
>.|TRBV27|TRBJ1-1|13|.
CASSFGLNTEAFF
TGTGCCAGCAGTTTCGGGTTAAACACTGAAGCTTTCTTT
>.|TRBV1|TRBJ2-2|15|few
CTSSRLAGDTGELFF
TGCACCAGCAGCCGACTAGCGGGAGACACCGGGGAGCTGTTTTTT
>TRBD2|TRBV11-2|TRBJ2-3|15|.
CASTKGSGRADTQYF
TGTGCCAGCACCAAAGGTAGCGGGAGGGCAGATACGCAGTATTTT
>.|TRBV19|TRBJ1-1|15|.
CASSWGGTPDTEAFF
TGTGCCAGTAGTTGGGGGGGGACGCCAGACACTGAAGCTTTCTTT
>.|TRBV6-6|TRBJ1-5|16|.
CASSYSTADSNQPQHF
TGTGCCAGCAGTTACTCCACAGCTGATAGCAATCAGCCCCAGCATTTT
>TRBD1|TRBV2|TRBJ2-1|16|.
CASSVQGVSTYNEQFF
TGTGCCAGCAGTGTGCAGGGGGTCTCGACCTACAATGAGCAGTTCTTC
>.|TRBV11-2|TRBJ2-1|14|.
CASSLEWALNEQFF
TGTGCCAGCAGCTTAGAGTGGGCTCTAAATGAGCAGTTCTTC
>.|TRBV18|TRBJ2-3|12|few
CASSPGRDTQYF
TGTGCCAGCTCACCGGGCAGAGATACGCAGTATTTT
>TRBD2|TRBV4-2|TRBJ2-7|18|.
CASSQDSVETSGSYEQYF
TGTGCCAGCAGCCAAGATTCTGTCGAGACTAGCGGCTCCTACGAGCAGTACTTC
>TRBD1|TRBV19|TRBJ1-5|14|.
CASSPTGGKQPQHF
TGTGCCAGTAGCCCGACAGGGGGCAAACAGCCCCAGCATTTT
>.|TRBV12-5|TRBJ2-7|15|.
CASGLPFRAHYEQYF
TGTGCTAGTGGTTTGCCCTTCAGGGCCCACTACGAGCAGTACTTC
>.|TRBV27|TRBJ1-1|14|.
CASSLRTLNTEAFF
TGTGCCAGCAGCCTCCGGACACTGAACACTGAAGCTTTCTTT
>.|TRBV27|TRBJ2-7|14|.
CASSLSVAGNEQYF
TGTGCCAGCAGTTTAAGTGTGGCAGGGAACGAGCAGTACTTC
>.|TRBV5-1|TRBJ2-1|16|.
CASSWYGGRTYNEQFF
TGCGCCAGCAGCTGGTACGGTGGGAGGACCTACAATGAGCAGTTCTTC
>TRBD1|TRBV9|TRBJ2-5|16|.
CASSAQGQGWEETQYF
TGTGCCAGCAGCGCTCAGGGACAGGGGTGGGAAGAGACCCAGTACTTC
>TRBD1|TRBV29-1|TRBJ2-5|11|once
CSVEVGTGEYF
TGCAGCGTTGAAGTAGGGACAGGTGAATACTTC
>.|TRBV2|TRBJ2-2|14|.
CASSEARPAGELFF
TGTGCCAGCAGTGAAGCGAGGCCCGCCGGGGAGCTGTTTTTT
>.|TRBV4-1|TRBJ2-7|16|.
CASSQSIGGGPYEQYF
TGCGCCAGCAGCCAAAGCATCGGAGGGGGCCCCTACGAGCAGTACTTC
>TRBD2|TRBV5-1|TRBJ2-3|15|few
CASSADRTSADTQYF
TGCGCCAGCAGCGCGGACCGAACTAGCGCAGATACGCAGTATTTT
>.|TRBV4-1|TRBJ1-4|15|.
CASSQDWTENEKLFF
TGCGCCAGCAGCCAAGATTGGACAGAAAATGAAAAACTGTTTTTT
>TRBD1|TRBV27|TRBJ2-1|14|.
CASSLTGGIDEQFF
TGTGCCAGCAGTCTGACAGGGGGCATAGATGAGCAGTTCTTC